This T cell receptor beta chain was profiled in a study of T cells after yellow fever vaccination (dated by TCRdb to the late 2010s). Background for the entire study: The SMART-Seq v4 Ultra Low Input RNA kit was used to prepare libraries from fractions with low cell numbers. To track T-cell clones before and after primary and booster YFV17D yellow fever vaccination, bulk TCR alpha and beta repertoires were sequenced longitudinally. The cohort comprised two healthy male donors, one aged 18 to 30 and one aged 30 to 40 years. Bulk PBMC replicates and cell subsets were isolated from blood drawn at multiple timepoints before and after both primary and secondary immunization.

There are 14 amino acids in the CDR3, from cysteine to phenylalanine inclusive. Of the read, only the CDR3 DNA is kept; its 42 bases are in frame from base 1. V lost 6 bases and J lost 0 bases; the stretch between them is 11 bases long. Via the germline V gene, CDR1 is ENHRY and CDR2 SYGVKD. The paper as a whole reports these results and caveats: Because the study included only two donors, the extent to which the findings can be generalized is limited. The secondary T-cell response was weaker than the primary response but faster, peaking on day 5 instead of day 15. A small share of clonotypes occurred in both CD4 and CD8 compartments, likely arising from convergent recombination. Most clones expanded after primary vaccination were re-detected after the booster (almost 98% of CD4 and more than 70% of CD8), suggesting broad memory maintenance. Computational filtering was needed because FACS-sorted repertoires could contain abundant contaminating clonotypes from the bulk population.

The reads were generated on an Illumina NovaSeq 6000. TCR cDNA was synthesized by 5'RACE template switching, through which a universal primer site and unique molecular identifiers were introduced. Priming for cDNA synthesis came from both the TCR alpha and TCR beta constant segments. Two PCR steps were used to amplify libraries, with sample barcodes and sequencing adapters being added in the second step. Sequencing of libraries was performed on Illumina HiSeq 2500 (2x100 bp) or NovaSeq (2x150 bp). The authors' pipeline ran thus. MIGEC handled demultiplexing of reads and collapsing into UMI consensus sequences, while MiXCR performed V(D)J alignment. Vaccine-responding clonotypes were defined with edgeR using replicate PBMC samples, requiring FDR below 0.01 and a log2 fold change above 5 up to day 15. Each bulk clonotype received a CD4 or CD8 identity based on whether the sequenced CD4 or CD8 repertoire contained that clonotype at higher abundance. TCRdb redid the processing of the public reads, applying fastp at Q25 and MiXCR, and retained in-frame beta chains. Each CDR3 protein appears once, grouped with its most common genes and DNA. These V and J calls are TCRdb output, not the study's own analysis. A total of 300,000 or so distinct CDR3 sequences appear in this sample, around 8.6% of them only once. 3% to 3.5% of the sample is held by the ten biggest clonotypes.

This clonotype was recorded a few times. It has no known antigen specificity. Base qualities are not at hand, and no much larger clone is one base apart. The sample's treatment or condition label is to be understood as: live attenuated yellow fever vaccine strain. PBMCs were isolated from peripheral blood using a standard Ficoll-Paque protocol. Dynabeads CD4 and CD8 positive selection kits were used to isolate the CD4 and CD8 T-cell fractions. RNA was extracted with TriZol from bulk PBMCs, CD4 and CD8 fractions, and dextramer-positive and dextramer-negative fractions. This receptor chain uses TRBV10-3 and TRBJ1-2; matching of 6 bases hints at TRBD1 as the D gene. The source material was CD4+ T cells sorted from PBMCs, sampled 5 days after the yellow fever booster vaccination. This clonotype was obtained from a man aged 18-30 years who received the YFV17D yellow fever vaccine. CDR3 sequence: CAIRERGTNYGYTF. Read as DNA, the sequence is TGTGCCATCAGAGAGAGGGGGACTAACTATGGCTACACCTTC.